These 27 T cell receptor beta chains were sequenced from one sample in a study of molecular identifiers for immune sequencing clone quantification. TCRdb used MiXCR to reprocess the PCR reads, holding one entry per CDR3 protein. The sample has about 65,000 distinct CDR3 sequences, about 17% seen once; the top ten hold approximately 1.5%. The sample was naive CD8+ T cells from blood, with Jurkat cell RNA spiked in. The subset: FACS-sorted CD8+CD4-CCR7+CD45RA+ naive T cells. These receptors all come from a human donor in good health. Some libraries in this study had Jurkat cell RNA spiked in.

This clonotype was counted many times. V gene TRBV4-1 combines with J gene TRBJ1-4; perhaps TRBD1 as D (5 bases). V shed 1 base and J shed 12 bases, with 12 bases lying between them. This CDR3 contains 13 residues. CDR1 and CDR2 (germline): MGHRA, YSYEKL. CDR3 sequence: CASSQVLSGELFF. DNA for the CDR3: TGCGCCAGCAGCCAAGTTCTTTCGGGGGAACTGTTTTTT.

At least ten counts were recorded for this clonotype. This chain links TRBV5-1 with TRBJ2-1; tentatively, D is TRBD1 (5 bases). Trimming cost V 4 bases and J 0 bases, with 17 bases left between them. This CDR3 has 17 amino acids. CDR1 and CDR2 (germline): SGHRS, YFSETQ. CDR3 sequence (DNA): TGCGCCAGCAGCCCTACCCGCCGACAGAGCTCCTACAATGAGCAGTTCTTC. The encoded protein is CASSPTRRQSSYNEQFF.

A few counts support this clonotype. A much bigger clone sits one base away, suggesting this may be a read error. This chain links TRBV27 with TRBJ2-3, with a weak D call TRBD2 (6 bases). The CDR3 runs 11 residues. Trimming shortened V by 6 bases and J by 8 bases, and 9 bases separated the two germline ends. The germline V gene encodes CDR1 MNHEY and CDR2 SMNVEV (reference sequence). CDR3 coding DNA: TGTGCCAGCAGACGGGGAGGTACGCAGTATTTT. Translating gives CASRRGGTQYF.

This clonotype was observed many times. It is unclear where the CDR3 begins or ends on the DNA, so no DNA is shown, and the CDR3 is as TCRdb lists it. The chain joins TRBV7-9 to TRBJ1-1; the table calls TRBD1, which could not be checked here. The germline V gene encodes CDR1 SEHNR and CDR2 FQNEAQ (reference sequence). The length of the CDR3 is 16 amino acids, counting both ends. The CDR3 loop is CASSTPFFGPGTEAFF.

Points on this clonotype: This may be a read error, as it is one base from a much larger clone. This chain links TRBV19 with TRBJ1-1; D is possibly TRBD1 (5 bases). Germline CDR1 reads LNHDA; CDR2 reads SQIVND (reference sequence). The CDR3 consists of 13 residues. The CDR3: CACSILGTTEAFF. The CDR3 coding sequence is TGTGCCTGTAGTATATTAGGGACGACGGAAGCTTTCTTT. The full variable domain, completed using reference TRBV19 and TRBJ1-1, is DGGITQSPKYLFRKEGQNVTLSCEQNLNHDAMYWYRQDPGQGLRLIYYSQIVNDFQKGDIAEGYSVSREKKESFPLTVTSAQKNPTAFYLCACSILGTTEAFFGQGTRLTVV.

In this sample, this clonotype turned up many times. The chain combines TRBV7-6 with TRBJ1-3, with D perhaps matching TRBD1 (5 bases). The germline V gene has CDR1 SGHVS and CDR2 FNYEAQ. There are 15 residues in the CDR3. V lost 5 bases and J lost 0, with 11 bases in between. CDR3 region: CASSLTAISGNTIYF. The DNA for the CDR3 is TGTGCCAGCAGCCTGACAGCCATCTCTGGAAACACCATATATTTT.

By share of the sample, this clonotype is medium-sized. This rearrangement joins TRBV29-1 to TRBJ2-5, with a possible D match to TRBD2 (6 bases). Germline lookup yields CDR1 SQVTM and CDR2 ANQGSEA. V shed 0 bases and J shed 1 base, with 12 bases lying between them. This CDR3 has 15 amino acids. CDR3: CSVEEPPGSQETQYF. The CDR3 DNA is TGCAGCGTTGAAGAGCCTCCCGGGAGCCAAGAGACCCAGTACTTC.

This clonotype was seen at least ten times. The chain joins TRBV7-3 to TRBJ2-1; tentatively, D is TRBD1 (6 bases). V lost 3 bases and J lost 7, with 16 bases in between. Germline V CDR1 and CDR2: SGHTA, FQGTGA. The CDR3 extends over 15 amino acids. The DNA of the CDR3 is TGTGCCAGCAGCTTCGCGACAGGTCTGAGTAATGAGCAGTTCTTC. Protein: CASSFATGLSNEQFF.

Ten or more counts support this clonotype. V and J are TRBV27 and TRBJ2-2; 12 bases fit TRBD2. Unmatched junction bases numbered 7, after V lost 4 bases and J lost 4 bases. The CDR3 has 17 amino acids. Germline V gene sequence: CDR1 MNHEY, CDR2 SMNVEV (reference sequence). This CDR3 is CASSSSVTSGGTGELFF. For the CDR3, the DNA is TGTGCCAGCAGTTCATCAGTGACTAGCGGGGGCACCGGGGAGCTGTTTTTT.

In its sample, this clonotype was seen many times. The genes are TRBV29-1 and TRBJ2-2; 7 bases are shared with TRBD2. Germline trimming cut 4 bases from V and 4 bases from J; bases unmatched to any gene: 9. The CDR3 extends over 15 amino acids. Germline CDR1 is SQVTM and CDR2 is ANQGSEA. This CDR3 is CSVAGGRAGTGELFF. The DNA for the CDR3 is TGCAGCGTTGCAGGAGGGAGGGCCGGCACCGGGGAGCTGTTTTTT.

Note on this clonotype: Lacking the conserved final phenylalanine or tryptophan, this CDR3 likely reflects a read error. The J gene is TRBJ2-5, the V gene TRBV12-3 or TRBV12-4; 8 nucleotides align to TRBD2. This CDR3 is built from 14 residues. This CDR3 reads CVSSLTSGQETQYS. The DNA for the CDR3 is TGTGTCAGCAGTTTAACTAGCGGCCAAGAGACCCAGTACTCC.

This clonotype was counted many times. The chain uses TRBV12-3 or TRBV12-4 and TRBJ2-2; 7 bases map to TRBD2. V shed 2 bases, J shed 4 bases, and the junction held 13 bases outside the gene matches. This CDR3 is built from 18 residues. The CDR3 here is CASSLIRLAVPSTGELFF. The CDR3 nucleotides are TGTGCCAGCAGTTTAATTCGCCTAGCGGTACCGAGCACCGGGGAGCTGTTTTTT.

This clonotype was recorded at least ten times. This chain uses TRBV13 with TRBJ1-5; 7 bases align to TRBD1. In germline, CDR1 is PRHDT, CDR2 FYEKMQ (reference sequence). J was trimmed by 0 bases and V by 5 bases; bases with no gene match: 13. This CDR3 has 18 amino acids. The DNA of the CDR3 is TGTGCCAGCAGCCGGTTGGGCAGGGGGGGATATAGCAATCAGCCCCAGCATTTT. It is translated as CASSRLGRGGYSNQPQHF. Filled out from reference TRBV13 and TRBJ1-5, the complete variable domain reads AAGVIQSPRHLIKEKRETATLKCYPIPRHDTVYWYQQGPGQDPQFLISFYEKMQSDKGSIPDRFSAQQFSDYHSELNMSSLELGDSALYFCASSRLGRGGYSNQPQHFGDGTRLSIL.

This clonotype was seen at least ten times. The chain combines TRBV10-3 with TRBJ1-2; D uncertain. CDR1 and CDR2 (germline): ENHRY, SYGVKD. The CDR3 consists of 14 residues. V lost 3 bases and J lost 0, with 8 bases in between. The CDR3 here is CAISDTETNYGYTF. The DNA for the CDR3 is TGTGCCATCAGTGATACAGAAACTAACTATGGCTACACCTTC.

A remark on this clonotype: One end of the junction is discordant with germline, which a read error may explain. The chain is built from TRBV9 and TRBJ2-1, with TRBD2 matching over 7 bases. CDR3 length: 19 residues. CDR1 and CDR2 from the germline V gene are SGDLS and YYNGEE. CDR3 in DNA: TGTGCCGGCAGCGTAGCCCCGCGGGACTGGGCGGGAGTGTTTGATGAGCAGTTCTTC. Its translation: CAGSVAPRDWAGVFDEQFF.

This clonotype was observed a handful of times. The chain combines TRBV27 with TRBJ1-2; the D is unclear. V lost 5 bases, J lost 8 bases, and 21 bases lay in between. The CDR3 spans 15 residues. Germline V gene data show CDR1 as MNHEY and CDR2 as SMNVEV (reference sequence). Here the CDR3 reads CASSPRLDGGWGYTF. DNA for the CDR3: TGTGCCAGCAGTCCACGGTTGGACGGTGGTTGGGGCTACACCTTC.

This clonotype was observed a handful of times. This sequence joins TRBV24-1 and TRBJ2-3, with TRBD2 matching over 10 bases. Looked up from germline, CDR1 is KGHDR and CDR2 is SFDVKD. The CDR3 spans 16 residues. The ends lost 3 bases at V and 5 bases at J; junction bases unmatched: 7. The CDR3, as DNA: TGTGCCACCAGTGATCCCCTAGCGGGAGAGGGAGATACGCAGTATTTT. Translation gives CATSDPLAGEGDTQYF.

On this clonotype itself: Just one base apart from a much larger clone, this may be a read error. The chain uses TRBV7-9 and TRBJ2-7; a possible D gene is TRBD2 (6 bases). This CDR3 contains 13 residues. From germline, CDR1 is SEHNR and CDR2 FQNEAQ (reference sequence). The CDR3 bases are TGTGCCAGCAGCCCACCCGGGAGCGGCGAGCGGTACTTC. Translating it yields CASSPPGSGERYF.

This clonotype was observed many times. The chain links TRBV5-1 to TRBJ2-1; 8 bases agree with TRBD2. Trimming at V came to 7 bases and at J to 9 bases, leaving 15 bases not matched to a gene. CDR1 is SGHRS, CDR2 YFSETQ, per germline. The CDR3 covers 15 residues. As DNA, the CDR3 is TGCGCCAGCGGACTTCCGGGACTAGGGCAGAGTGAGCAGTTCTTC. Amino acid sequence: CASGLPGLGQSEQFF. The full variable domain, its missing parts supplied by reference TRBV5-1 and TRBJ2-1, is KAGVTQTPRYLIKTRGQQVTLSCSPISGHRSVSWYQQTPGQGLQFLFEYFSETQRNKGNFPGRFSGRQFSNSRSEMNVSTLELGDSALYLCASGLPGLGQSEQFFGPGTRLTVL.

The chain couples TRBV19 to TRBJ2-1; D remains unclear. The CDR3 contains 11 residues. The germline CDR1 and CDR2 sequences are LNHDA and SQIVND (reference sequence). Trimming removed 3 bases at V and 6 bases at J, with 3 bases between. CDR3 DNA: TGTGCCAGTAGTATCCGCAATGAGCAGTTCTTC. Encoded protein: CASSIRNEQFF.

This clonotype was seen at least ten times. Here the CDR3 reads CASSPTGVWSSYNEQFF. For the CDR3, the DNA is TGTGCCAGCAGCCCGACCGGGGTGTGGAGCTCCTACAATGAGCAGTTCTTC. V usage is TRBV7-2 and J usage is TRBJ2-1, with D maybe TRBD2 (5 bases). The CDR3 totals 17 residues. CDR1 and CDR2 from the germline V gene are SGHTA and FQGNSA. Trimming removed 5 bases at V and 0 bases at J, with 17 bases between.

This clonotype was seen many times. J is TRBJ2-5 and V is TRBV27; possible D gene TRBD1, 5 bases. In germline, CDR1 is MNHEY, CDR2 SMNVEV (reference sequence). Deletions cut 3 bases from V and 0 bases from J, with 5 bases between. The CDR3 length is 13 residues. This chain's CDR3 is CASSLGHQETQYF. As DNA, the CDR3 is TGTGCCAGCAGTTTGGGGCACCAAGAGACCCAGTACTTC.

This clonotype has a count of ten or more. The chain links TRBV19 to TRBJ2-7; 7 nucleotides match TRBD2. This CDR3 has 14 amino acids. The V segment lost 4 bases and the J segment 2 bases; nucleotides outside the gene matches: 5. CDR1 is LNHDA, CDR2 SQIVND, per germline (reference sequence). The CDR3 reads CASSSGGGPYEQYF. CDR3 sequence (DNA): TGTGCCAGTAGTAGTGGCGGGGGACCCTACGAGCAGTACTTC.

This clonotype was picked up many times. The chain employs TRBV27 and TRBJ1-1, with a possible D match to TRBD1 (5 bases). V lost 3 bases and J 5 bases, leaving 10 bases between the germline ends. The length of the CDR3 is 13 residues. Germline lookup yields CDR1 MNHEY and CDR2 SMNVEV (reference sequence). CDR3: CASSFGGATEAFF. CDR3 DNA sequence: TGTGCCAGCAGTTTCGGAGGGGCTACTGAAGCTTTCTTT.

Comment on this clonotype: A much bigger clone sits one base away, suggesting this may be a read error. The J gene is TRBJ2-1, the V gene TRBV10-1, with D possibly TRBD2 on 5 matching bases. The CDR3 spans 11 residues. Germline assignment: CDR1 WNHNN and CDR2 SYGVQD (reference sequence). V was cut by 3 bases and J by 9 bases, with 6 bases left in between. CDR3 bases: TGCGCCAGCAGTGATGGGAGTGAGCAGTTCTTC. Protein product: CASSDGSEQFF.

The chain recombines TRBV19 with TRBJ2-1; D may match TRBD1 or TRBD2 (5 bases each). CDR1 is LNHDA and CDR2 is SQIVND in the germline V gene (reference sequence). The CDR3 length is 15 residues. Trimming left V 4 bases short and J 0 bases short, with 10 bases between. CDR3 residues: CASSTKGSSYNEQFF. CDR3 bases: TGTGCCAGTAGTACCAAGGGGAGCTCCTACAATGAGCAGTTCTTC.

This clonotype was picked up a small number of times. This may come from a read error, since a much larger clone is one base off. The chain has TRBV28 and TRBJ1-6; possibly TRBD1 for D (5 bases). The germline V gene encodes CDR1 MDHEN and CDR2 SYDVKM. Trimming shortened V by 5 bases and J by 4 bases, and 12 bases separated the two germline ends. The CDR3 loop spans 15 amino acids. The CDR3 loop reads CASSLSPGYNSPLHF. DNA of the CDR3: TGTGCCAGCAGTCTCTCACCAGGGTATAATTCACCCCTCCACTTT.